The clone carrying this TCR beta chain was picked up many times. Its antigen is unknown. MiXCR was run by TCRdb on the reads, yielding one entry per CDR3 protein. The sample has some 940,000 distinct CDR3 sequences, approximately 31% seen once. Germline values: CDR1 SGHTA, CDR2 FQGNSA. The CDR3 is 15 residues long. The J segment lost 4 bases and the V segment lost 3 bases, leaving 7 bases of the junction unmatched. The sample comes from a study of T cell repertoires in cytomegalovirus infection. Overall study: A matching HLA type, together with CMV infection, was signaled by public TCR beta signatures. Study-wide points: CMV-specific TCR beta clonotypes restricted by HLA-C dominated the ex vivo response.

The chain has TRBV7-2 and TRBJ1-1, with 8 bases fitting TRBD1. Source: cultured CD8+ T cells from PBMCs, taken from culture after CMV antigen stimulation. This receptor was obtained from a human donor in good health (CMV status not recorded). Some clones in this sample may be carry-over from other donors' samples. CDR3 residues: CASSFWTGPVTEAFF. Here the CDR3 DNA reads TGTGCCAGCAGCTTTTGGACAGGGCCTGTCACTGAAGCTTTCTTT.